This TCR beta chain is from a study of shared clonotypes between healthy human individuals. Germline CDR1 GTSNPN, CDR2 SVGIG (reference sequence). The CDR3 spans 17 residues. The V end lost 3 bases, the J end lost 4 bases, and 24 bases lay between the germline ends. Samples underwent the assay at deep level. The sequenced material, unsorted PBMC DNA, was run on ten immunoSEQ deep assay plates. Libraries were prepared by immunoSEQ multiplex PCR; TCRdb keeps only in-frame clonotypes and omits some of them. Here the sample spans about 480,000 clones, more than 65% being singletons. This receptor was obtained from a woman aged 40 to 50 in good health. Some clones in this sample may be carry-over from other donors' samples. Sequenced input: PBMCs. The chain has TRBV30 and TRBJ1-1; tentatively, D is TRBD1 (5 bases). The CDR3 DNA reads TGTGCCTGGAGGTCCCTCTTAGGGGTTGTGGAGTCCACTGAAGCTTTCTTT. Its translation: CAWRSLLGVVESTEAFF.